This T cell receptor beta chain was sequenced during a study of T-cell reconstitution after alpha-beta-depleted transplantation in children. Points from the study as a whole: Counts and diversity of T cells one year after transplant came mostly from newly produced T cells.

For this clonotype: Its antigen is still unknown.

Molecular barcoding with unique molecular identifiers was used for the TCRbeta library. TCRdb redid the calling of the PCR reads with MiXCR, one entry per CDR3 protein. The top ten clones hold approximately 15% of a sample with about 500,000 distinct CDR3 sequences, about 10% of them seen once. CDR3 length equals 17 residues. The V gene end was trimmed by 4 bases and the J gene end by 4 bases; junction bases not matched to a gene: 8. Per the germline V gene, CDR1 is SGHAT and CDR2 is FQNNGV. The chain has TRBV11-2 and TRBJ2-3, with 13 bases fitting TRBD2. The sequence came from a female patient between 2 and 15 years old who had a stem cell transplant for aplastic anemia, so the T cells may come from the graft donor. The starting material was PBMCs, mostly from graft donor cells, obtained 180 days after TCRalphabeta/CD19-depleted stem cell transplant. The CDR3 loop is CASSSRRTSGSPDTQYF. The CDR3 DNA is TGTGCCAGCAGCTCTAGAAGGACTAGCGGGAGCCCAGATACGCAGTATTTT. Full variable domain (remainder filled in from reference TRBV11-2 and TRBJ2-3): EAGVAQSPRYKIIEKRQSVAFWCNPISGHATLYWYQQILGQGPKLLIQFQNNGVVDDSQLPKDRFSAERLKGVDSTLKIQPAKLEDSAVYLCASSSRRTSGSPDTQYFGPGTRLTVL.